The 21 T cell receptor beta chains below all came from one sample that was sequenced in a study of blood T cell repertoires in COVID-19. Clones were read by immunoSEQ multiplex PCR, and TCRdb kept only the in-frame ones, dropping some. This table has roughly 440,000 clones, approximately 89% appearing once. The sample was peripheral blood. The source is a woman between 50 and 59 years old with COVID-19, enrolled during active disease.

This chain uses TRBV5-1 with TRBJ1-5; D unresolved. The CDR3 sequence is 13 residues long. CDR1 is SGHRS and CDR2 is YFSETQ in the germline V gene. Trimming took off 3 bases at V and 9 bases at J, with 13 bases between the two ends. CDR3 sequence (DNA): TGCGCCAGCAGCTGTATATGTTATCGGCCCCAGCATTTT. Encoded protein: CASSCICYRPQHF.

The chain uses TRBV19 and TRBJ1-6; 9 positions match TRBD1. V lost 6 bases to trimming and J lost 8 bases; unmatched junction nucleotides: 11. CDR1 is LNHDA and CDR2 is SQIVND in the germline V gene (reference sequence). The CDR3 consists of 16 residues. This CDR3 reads CASRNAPGQGYSPLHF. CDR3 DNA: TGTGCCAGTAGGAACGCCCCGGGACAGGGTTATTCACCCCTCCACTTT. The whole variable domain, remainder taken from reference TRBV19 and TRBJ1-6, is DGGITQSPKYLFRKEGQNVTLSCEQNLNHDAMYWYRQDPGQGLRLIYYSQIVNDFQKGDIAEGYSVSREKKESFPLTVTSAQKNPTAFYLCASRNAPGQGYSPLHFGNGTRLTVT.

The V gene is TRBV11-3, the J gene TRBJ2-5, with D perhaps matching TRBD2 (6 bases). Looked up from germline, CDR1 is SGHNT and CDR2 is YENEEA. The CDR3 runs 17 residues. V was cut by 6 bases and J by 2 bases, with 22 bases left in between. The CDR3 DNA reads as TGTGCCAGCAGTAATAAGTATGGAGGGATATTACAAGAGACCCAGTACTTC. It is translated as CASSNKYGGILQETQYF.

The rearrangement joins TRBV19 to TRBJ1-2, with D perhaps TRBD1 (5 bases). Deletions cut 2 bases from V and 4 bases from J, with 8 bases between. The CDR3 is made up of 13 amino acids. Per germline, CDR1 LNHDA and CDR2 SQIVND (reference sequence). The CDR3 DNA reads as TGTGCCAGTAGTATATCAGGGCGCTATGGCTACACCTTC. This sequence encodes CASSISGRYGYTF. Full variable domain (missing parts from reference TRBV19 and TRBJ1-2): DGGITQSPKYLFRKEGQNVTLSCEQNLNHDAMYWYRQDPGQGLRLIYYSQIVNDFQKGDIAEGYSVSREKKESFPLTVTSAQKNPTAFYLCASSISGRYGYTFGSGTRLTVV.

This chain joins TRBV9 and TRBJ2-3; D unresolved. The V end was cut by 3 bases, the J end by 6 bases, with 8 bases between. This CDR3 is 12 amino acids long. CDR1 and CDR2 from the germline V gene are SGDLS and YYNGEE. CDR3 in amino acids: CASSGLRDTQYF. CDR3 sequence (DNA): TGTGCCAGCAGCGGACTGCGGGATACGCAGTATTTT.

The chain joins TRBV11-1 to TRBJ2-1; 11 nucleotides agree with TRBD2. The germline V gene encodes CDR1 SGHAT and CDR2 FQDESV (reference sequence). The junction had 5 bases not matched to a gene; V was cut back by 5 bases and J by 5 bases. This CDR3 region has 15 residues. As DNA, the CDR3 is TGTGCCAGCAGCCTGGGGACTAGCGGAGACAATGAGCAGTTCTTC. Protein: CASSLGTSGDNEQFF.

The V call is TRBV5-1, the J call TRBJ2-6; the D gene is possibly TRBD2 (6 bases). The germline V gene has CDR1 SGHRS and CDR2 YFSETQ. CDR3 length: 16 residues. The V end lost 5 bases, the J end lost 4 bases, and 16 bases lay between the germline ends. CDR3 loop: CASSGAGRPGANVLTF. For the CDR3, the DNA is TGCGCCAGCAGTGGGGCGGGGCGCCCCGGGGCCAACGTCCTGACTTTC. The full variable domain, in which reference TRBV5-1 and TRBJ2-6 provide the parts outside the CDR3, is KAGVTQTPRYLIKTRGQQVTLSCSPISGHRSVSWYQQTPGQGLQFLFEYFSETQRNKGNFPGRFSGRQFSNSRSEMNVSTLELGDSALYLCASSGAGRPGANVLTFGAGSRLTVL.

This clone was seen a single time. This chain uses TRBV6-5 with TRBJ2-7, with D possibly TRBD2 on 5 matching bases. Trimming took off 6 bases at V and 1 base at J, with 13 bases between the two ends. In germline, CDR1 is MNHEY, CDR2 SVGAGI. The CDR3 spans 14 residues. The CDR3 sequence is CASSLSRGSYEQYF. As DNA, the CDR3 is TGTGCCAGCAGCCTCTCCCGGGGATCCTACGAGCAGTACTTC.

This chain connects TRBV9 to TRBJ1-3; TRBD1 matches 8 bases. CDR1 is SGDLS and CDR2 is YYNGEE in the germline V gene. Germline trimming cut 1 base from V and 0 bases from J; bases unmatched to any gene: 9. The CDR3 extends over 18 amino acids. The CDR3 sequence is CASSVRGQGGNSGNTIYF. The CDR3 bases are TGTGCCAGCAGCGTACGCGGACAGGGAGGGAACTCTGGAAACACCATATATTTT. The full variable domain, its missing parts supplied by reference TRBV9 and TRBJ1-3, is DSGVTQTPKHLITATGQRVTLRCSPRSGDLSVYWYQQSLDQGLQFLIQYYNGEERAKGNILERFSAQQFPDLHSELNLSSLELGDSALYFCASSVRGQGGNSGNTIYFGEGSWLTVV.

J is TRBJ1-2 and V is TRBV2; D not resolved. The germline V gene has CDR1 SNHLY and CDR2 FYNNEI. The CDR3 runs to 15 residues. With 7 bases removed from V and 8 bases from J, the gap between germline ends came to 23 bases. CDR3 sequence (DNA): TGTGCCAGCATTCTGGTCTGGAGCGGGTTAGGCGGCTACACCTTC. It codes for CASILVWSGLGGYTF.

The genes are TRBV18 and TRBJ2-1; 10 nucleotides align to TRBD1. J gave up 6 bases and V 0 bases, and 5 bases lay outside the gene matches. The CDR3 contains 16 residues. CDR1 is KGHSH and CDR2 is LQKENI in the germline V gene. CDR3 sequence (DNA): TGTGCCAGCTCACCACCCGGGGGGACAGGGGTCAATGAGCAGTTCTTC. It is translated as CASSPPGGTGVNEQFF. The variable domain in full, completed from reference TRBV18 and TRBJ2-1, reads NAGVMQNPRHLVRRRGQEARLRCSPMKGHSHVYWYRQLPEEGLKFMVYLQKENIIDESGMPKERFSAEFPKEGPSILRIQQVVRGDSAAYFCASSPPGGTGVNEQFFGPGTRLTVL.

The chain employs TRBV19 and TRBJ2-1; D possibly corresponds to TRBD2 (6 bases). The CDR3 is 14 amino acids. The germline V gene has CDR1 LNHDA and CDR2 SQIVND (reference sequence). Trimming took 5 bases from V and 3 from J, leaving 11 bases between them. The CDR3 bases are TGTGCCAGTAGTGGCGGGACCCACTACAATGAGCAGTTCTTC. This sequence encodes CASSGGTHYNEQFF.

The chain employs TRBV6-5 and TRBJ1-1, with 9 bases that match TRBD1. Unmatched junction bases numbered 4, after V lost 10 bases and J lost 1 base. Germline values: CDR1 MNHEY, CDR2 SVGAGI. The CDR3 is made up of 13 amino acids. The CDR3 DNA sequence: TGTGCCACCTCGACAGGGGGGAACACTGAAGCTTTCTTT. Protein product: CATSTGGNTEAFF.

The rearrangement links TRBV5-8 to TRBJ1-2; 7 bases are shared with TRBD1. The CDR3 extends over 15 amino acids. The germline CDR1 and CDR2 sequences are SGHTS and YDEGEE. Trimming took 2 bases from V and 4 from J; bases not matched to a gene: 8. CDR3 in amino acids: CASSFTGQIIYGYTF. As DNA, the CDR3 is TGTGCCAGCAGCTTTACGGGACAGATAATCTATGGCTACACCTTC. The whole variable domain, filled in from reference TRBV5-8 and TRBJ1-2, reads EAGVTQSPTHLIKTRGQQATLRCSPISGHTSVYWYQQALGLGLQFLLWYDEGEERNRGNFPPRFSGRQFPNYSSELNVNALELEDSALYLCASSFTGQIIYGYTFGSGTRLTVV.

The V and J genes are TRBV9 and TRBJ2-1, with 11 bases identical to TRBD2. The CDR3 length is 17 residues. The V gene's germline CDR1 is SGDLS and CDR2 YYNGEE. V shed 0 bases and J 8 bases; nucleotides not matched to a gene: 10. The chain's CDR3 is CASSVGGSGGAYDEQFF. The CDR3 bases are TGTGCCAGCAGCGTAGGAGGTAGCGGGGGGGCATATGATGAGCAGTTCTTC.

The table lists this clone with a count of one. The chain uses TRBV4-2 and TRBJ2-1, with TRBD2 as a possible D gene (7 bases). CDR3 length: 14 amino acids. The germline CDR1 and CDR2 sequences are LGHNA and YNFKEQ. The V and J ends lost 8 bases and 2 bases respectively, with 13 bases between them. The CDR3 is CASGGGAAYNEQFF. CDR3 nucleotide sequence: TGTGCCAGCGGCGGGGGCGCCGCCTACAATGAGCAGTTCTTC.

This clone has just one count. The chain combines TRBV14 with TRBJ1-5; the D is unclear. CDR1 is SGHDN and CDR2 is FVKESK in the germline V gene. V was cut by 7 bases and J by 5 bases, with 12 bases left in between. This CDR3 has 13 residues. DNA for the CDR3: TGTGCCAGCAACGCCCGCCGGGATCAGCCCCAGCATTTT. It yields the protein CASNARRDQPQHF.

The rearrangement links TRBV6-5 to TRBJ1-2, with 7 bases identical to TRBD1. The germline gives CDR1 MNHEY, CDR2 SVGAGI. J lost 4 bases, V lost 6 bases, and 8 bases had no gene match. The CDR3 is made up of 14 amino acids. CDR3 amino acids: CASSDWTGGYGYTF. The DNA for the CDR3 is TGTGCCAGCAGCGACTGGACAGGCGGCTATGGCTACACCTTC.

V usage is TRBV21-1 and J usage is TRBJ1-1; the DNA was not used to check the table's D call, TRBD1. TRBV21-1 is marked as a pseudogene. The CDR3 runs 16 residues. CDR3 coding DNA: TGTGCCAGCAGCAAAGACTCGGTACAGGGGGGGACTGAAGCTTTCTTT. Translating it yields CASSKDSVQGGTEAFF.

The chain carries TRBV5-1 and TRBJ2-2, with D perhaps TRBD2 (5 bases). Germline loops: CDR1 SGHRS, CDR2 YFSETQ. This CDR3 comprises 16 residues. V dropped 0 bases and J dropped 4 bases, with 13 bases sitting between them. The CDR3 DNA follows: TGCGCCAGCAGCTTGGATGGACTCCCCTCCACCGGGGAGCTGTTTTTT. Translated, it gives CASSLDGLPSTGELFF.

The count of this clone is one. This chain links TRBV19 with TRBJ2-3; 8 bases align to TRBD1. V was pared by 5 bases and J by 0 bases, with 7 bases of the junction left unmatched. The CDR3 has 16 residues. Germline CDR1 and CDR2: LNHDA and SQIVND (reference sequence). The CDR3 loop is CASSDRQGYSTDTQYF. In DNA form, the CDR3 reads TGTGCCAGTAGTGACCGACAGGGGTACAGCACAGATACGCAGTATTTT.